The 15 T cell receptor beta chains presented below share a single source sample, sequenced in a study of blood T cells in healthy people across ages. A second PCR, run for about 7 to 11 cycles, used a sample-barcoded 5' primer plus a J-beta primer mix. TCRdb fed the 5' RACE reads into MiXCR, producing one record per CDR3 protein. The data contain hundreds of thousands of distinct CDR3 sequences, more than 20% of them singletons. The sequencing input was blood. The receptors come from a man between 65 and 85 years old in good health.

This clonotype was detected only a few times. Here the CDR3 reads CASRTSGKTDTQYF. The CDR3 DNA follows: TGTGCCAGCAGAACTAGCGGGAAGACAGATACGCAGTATTTT. The chain is built from TRBV14 and TRBJ2-3; 10 nucleotides line up with TRBD2. CDR1 and CDR2 from the germline V gene are SGHDN and FVKESK. CDR3 length: 14 residues. Losses at the gene ends were 6 bases for V and 3 bases for J; bases not matched to a gene: 3.

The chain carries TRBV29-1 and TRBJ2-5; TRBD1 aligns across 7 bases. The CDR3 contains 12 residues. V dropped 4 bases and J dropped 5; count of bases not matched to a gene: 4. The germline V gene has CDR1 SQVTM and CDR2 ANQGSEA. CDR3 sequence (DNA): TGCAGCGTTGCTACAGGGGTGGAGACCCAGTACTTC. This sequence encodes CSVATGVETQYF. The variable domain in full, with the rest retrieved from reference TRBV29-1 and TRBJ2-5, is SAVISQKPSRDICQRGTSLTIQCQVDSQVTMMFWYRQQPGQSLTLIATANQGSEATYESGFVIDKFPISRPNLTFSTLTVSNMSPEDSSIYLCSVATGVETQYFGPGTRLLVL.

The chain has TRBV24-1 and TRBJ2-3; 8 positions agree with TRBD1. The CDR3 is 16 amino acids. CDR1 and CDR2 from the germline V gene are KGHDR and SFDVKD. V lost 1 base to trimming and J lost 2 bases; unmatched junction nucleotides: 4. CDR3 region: CATSDFGQGPTDTQYF. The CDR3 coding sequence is TGTGCCACCAGTGATTTTGGACAGGGCCCCACAGATACGCAGTATTTT.

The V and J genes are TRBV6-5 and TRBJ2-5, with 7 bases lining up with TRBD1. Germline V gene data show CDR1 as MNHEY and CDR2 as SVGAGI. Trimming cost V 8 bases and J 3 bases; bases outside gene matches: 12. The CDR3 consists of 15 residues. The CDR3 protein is CASSQWDSSKETQYF. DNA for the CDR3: TGTGCCAGCTCCCAATGGGACAGTTCGAAAGAGACCCAGTACTTC.

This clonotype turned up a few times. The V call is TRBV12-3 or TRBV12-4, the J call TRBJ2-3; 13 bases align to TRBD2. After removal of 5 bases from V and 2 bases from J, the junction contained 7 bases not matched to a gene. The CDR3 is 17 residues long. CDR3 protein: CASSPGTSGAFTDTQYF. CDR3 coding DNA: TGTGCCAGCAGTCCCGGGACTAGCGGGGCCTTCACAGATACGCAGTATTTT.

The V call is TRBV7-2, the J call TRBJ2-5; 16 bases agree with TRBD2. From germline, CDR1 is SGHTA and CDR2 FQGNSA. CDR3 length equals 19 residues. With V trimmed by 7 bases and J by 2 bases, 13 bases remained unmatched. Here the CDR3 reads CASTRQGLAGGPWQETQYF. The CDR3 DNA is TGTGCCAGCACCCGGCAGGGACTAGCGGGAGGGCCGTGGCAAGAGACCCAGTACTTC.

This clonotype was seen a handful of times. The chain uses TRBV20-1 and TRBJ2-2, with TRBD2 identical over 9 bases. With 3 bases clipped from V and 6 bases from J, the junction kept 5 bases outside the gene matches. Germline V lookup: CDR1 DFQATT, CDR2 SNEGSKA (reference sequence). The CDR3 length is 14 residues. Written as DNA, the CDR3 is TGCAGTGCTAGCCGTAGCGGGAGCGCCGGGGAGCTGTTTTTT. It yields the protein CSASRSGSAGELFF.

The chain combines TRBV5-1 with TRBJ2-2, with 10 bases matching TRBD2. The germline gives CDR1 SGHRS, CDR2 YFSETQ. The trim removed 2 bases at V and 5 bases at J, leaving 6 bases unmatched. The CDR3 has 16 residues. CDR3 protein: CASSFLETSGTGELFF. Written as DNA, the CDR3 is TGCGCCAGCAGCTTCCTGGAGACTAGCGGGACCGGGGAGCTGTTTTTT. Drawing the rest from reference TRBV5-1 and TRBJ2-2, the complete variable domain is KAGVTQTPRYLIKTRGQQVTLSCSPISGHRSVSWYQQTPGQGLQFLFEYFSETQRNKGNFPGRFSGRQFSNSRSEMNVSTLELGDSALYLCASSFLETSGTGELFFGEGSRLTVL.

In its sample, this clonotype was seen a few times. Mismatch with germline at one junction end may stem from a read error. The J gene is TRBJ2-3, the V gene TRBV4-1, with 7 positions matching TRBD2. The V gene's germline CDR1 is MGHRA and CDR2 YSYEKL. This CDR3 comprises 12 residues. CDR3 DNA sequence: TGCGCCAGCAGCCCGACTAGCTCGCGGATTCTCTTT. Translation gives CASSPTSSRILF.

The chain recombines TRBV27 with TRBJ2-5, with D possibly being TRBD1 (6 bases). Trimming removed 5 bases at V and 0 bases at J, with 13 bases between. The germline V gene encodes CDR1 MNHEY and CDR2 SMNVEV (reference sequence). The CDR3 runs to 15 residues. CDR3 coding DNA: TGTGCCAGCAGTAGGAAACAGGGAAACCAAGAGACCCAGTACTTC. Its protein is CASSRKQGNQETQYF.

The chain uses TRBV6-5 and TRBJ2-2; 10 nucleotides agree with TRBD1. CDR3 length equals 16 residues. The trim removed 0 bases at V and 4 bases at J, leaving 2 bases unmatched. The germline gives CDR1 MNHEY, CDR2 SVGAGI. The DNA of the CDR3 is TGTGCCAGCAGTTACTCTGGACAGGGGGTCACCGGGGAGCTGTTTTTT. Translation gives CASSYSGQGVTGELFF.

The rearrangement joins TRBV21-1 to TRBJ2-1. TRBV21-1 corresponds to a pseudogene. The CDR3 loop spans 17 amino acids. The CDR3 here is CASSKVGGDVIYNEQFF. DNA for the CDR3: TGTGCCAGCAGCAAAGTGGGTGGCGACGTCATATACAATGAGCAGTTCTTC.

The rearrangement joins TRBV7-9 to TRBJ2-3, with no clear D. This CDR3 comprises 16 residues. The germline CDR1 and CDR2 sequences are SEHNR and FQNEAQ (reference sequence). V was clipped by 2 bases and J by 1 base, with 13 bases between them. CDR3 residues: CASSLPLGDGTDTQYF. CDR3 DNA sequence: TGTGCCAGCAGCTTACCACTTGGAGACGGCACAGATACGCAGTATTTT. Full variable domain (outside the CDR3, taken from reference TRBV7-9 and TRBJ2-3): DTGVSQNPRHKITKRGQNVTFRCDPISEHNRLYWYRQTLGQGPEFLTYFQNEAQLEKSRLLSDRFSAERPKGSFSTLEIQRTEQGDSAMYLCASSLPLGDGTDTQYFGPGTRLTVL.

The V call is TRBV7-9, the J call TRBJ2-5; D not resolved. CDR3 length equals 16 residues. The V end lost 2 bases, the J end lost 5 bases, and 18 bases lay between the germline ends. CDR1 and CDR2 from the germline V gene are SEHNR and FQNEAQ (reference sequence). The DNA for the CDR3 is TGTGCCAGCAGCTTAAATCGAGATAGCCTGAGGGAGACCCAGTACTTC. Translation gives CASSLNRDSLRETQYF.

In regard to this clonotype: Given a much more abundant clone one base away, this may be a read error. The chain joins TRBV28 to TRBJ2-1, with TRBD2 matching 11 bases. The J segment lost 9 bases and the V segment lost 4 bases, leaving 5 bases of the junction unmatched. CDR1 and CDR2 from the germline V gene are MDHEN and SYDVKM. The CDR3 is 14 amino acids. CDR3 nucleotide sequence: TGTGCCAGCAGTTGGACTAGCGGGTCCATTGAGCAGTTCTTC. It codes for CASSWTSGSIEQFF.